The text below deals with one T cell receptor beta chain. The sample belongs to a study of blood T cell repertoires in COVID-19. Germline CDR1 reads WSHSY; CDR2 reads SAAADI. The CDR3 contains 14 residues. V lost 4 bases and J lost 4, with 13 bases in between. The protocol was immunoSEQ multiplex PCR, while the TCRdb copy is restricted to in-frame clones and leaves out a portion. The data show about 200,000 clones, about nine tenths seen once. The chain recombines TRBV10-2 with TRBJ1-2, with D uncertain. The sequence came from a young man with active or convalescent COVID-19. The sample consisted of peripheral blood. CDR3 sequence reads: CASSATEKIYGYTF. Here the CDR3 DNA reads TGCGCCAGCAGTGCCACAGAAAAAATCTATGGCTACACCTTC.